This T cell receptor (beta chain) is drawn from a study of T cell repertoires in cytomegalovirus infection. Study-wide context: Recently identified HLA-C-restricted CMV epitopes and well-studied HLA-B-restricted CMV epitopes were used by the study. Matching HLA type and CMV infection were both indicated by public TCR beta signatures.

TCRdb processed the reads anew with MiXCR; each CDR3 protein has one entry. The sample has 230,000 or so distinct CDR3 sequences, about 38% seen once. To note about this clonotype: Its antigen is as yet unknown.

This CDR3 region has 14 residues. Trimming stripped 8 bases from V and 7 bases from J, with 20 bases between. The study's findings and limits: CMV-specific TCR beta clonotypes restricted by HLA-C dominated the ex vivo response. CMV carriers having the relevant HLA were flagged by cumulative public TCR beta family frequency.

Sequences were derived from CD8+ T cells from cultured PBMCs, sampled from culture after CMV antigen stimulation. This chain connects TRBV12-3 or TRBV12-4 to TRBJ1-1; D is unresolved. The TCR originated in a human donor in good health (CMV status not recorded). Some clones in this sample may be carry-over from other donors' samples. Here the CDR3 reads CASEKAARVGEAFF. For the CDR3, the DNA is TGTGCCAGCGAGAAGGCCGCCCGGGTAGGTGAAGCTTTCTTT.